Presented here are 5 T cell receptor beta chains from one specimen sequenced in a study of vaccination and CD4 T cells after COVID-19 (dated 2022 in TCRdb). For these TCRs, the target antigens are not known. Library method: PCR. This sample was sequenced with an Illumina iSeq 100. At the Johns Hopkins FTIC core, DNA from the cultured CD4+ T cells underwent TCR sequencing with the Oncomine TCR Beta short-read assay. TCRdb reran the public reads through fastp at Q25 and MiXCR, keeping productive beta chains. Rows merge per CDR3 protein into single entries with the most common DNA and genes. The sample table contains about 8,300 distinct CDR3 sequences; only one count was recorded for 55% of them. The ten largest account for about half of the sample. The treatment or condition tag for this specimen amounts to: roughly 10-day PBMC culture with coronavirus spike peptide pools or control peptides (ViraFEST assay).

Sequenced material: CD4+ T cells from blood, cultured in vitro. The receptors derive from a human donor who had recovered from COVID-19.

This rearrangement joins TRBV21-1 to TRBJ2-3. TRBV21-1 is shown as a pseudogene. The CDR3 spans 9 residues. The CDR3 is CASSGTQYF. Here the CDR3 DNA reads TGTGCCAGCAGCGGTACGCAGTATTTT.

The chain recombines TRBV27 with TRBJ2-5; 10 bases fit TRBD2. Germline V gives CDR1 MNHEY, CDR2 SMNVEV (reference sequence). The V segment lost 6 bases and the J segment 0 bases; nucleotides outside the gene matches: 16. This CDR3 is 19 amino acids long. In nucleotides, the CDR3 is TGTGCCAGCAGACGTAACCGGGACAGGCTAGCGGGGGACCAAGAGACCCAGTACTTC. This encodes CASRRNRDRLAGDQETQYF.

This chain uses TRBV21-1 with TRBJ2-3; the table's D call, TRBD1, has no DNA check behind it. TRBV21-1 is a documented pseudogene. The CDR3 totals 13 residues. Here the CDR3 reads CASSFGGLGTQYF. The CDR3 DNA sequence: TGTGCCAGCAGCTTCGGGGGGCTAGGTACGCAGTATTTT.

This clonotype has just a few counts. The chain links TRBV12-3 or TRBV12-4 to TRBJ2-6; 10 positions agree with TRBD1. Germline trimming cut 4 bases from V and 0 bases from J; bases unmatched to any gene: 3. This CDR3 comprises 17 residues. In DNA, the CDR3 is TGTGCCAGCAGTTGGGACAGGGGATACTCTGGGGCCAACGTCCTGACTTTC. As protein: CASSWDRGYSGANVLTF.

The genes are TRBV6-5 and TRBJ2-3, with unresolved D. Per germline, CDR1 MNHEY and CDR2 SVGAGI. Trimming pared 2 bases from V and 3 bases from J, leaving 9 bases between. The CDR3 extends over 14 amino acids. The CDR3 bases are TGTGCCAGCAGTTACCGACCCTTAACAGATACGCAGTATTTT. Amino acids: CASSYRPLTDTQYF.